The subject of this entry is one T cell receptor beta chain. Looked up from germline, CDR1 is SGHKS and CDR2 is YYEKEE (reference sequence). The V gene lost 3 bases and the J gene lost 7 bases, with 15 bases spanning the gap. The CDR3 has 14 amino acids. The data derive from a study of blood T cell repertoires in COVID-19. Original handling: How many nucleated cells were present was estimated from reference gene primer amplification. Only in-frame clones appear in the TCRdb table, and some are missing; sequencing was by immunoSEQ multiplex PCR. That table furnishes V, J and clone size, whereas the DNA furnished D and trimming. The sample comprises tens of thousands of clones, roughly 90% of which are singletons, and less than 3% rests with the top ten.

The TCR sequence derives from a man in his fifties or sixties with active COVID-19. This rearrangement joins TRBV5-5 to TRBJ2-3, with D possibly matching TRBD2 (5 bases). The sequenced material came from peripheral blood. Here the CDR3 DNA reads TGTGCCAGCAGCTCCTTGGACTTCCCGTATACGCAGTATTTT. Its protein is CASSSLDFPYTQYF. Drawing the rest from reference TRBV5-5 and TRBJ2-3, the complete variable domain is DAGVTQSPTHLIKTRGQQVTLRCSPISGHKSVSWYQQVLGQGPQFIFQYYEKEERGRGNFPDRFSARQFPNYSSELNVNALLLGDSALYLCASSSLDFPYTQYFGPGTRLTVL.